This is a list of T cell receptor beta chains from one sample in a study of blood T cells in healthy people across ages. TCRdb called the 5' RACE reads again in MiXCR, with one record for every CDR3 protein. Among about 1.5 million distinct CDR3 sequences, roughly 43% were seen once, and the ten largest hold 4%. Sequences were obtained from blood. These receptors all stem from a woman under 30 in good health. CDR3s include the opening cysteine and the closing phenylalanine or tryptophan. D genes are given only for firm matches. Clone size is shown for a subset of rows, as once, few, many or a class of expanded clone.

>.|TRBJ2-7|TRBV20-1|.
CSASPSSSYEQYF
TGCAGTGCTTCCCCGTCGAGCTCCTACGAGCAGTACTTC
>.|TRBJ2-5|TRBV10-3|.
CAISDVNEEGLETQYF
TGTGCCATCAGTGACGTTAATGAGGAGGGCCTGGAGACCCAGTACTTC
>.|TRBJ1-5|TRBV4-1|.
CASSQVGLGRNQPQHF
TGCGCCAGCAGCCAAGTGGGCCTAGGGCGCAATCAGCCCCAGCATTTT
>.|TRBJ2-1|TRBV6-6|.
CARSYPVGGYNEQFF
TGTGCCAGAAGTTACCCGGTCGGGGGTTACAATGAGCAGTTCTTC
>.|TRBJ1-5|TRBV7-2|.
CASSFIQNNQPQHF
TGTGCCAGCAGCTTCATTCAGAACAATCAGCCCCAGCATTTT
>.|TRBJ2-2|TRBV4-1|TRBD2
CASSQPLAGARGELFF
TGCGCCAGCAGCCAACCCCTAGCGGGGGCACGCGGGGAGCTGTTTTTT
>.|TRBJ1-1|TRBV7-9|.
CASSSANTEAFF
TGTGCCAGCAGTTCGGCGAACACTGAAGCTTTCTTT
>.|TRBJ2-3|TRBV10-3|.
CAISEASWQDTQYF
TGTGCCATCAGTGAGGCAAGTTGGCAAGATACGCAGTATTTT
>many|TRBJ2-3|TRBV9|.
CASSVVEDTQYF
TGTGCCAGCAGCGTAGTCGAAGATACGCAGTATTTT
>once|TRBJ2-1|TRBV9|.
CASSVEWEWYEQFF
TGTGCCAGCAGCGTCGAGTGGGAGTGGTATGAGCAGTTCTTC
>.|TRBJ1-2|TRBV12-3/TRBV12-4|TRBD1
CASNQGQSKLRYTF
TGTGCCAGCAATCAGGGACAGTCCAAACTGCGCTACACCTTC
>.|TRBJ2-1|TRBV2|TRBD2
CASRGVGRAYNEQFF
TGTGCCAGCAGGGGAGTAGGGAGGGCATACAATGAGCAGTTCTTC
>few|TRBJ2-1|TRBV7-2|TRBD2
CASSFRFIGGGAIDEQFF
TGTGCCAGCAGCTTCCGCTTTATAGGCGGGGGGGCCATAGATGAGCAGTTCTTC
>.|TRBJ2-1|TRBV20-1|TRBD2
CSADRASGGLNEQFF
TGCAGTGCCGACCGGGCTAGCGGGGGCCTGAATGAGCAGTTCTTC
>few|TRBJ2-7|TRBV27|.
CASSFLGRVYEQYF
TGTGCCAGCAGTTTTCTGGGCAGGGTGTACGAGCAGTACTTC
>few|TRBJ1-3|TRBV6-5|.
CASSLGRKPGNTIYF
TGTGCCAGCAGTTTGGGAAGGAAACCTGGAAACACCATATATTTT
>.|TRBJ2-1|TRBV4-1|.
CASSQDRYETQFF
TGCGCCAGCAGCCAAGATCGGTATGAGACCCAGTTCTTC
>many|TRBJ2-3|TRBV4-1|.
CASSQLGTSTDTQYF
TGTGCCAGCAGTCAGCTGGGAACTAGCACAGATACGCAGTATTTT
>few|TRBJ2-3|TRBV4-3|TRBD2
CASSRQTSGSTDTQYF
TGCGCCAGCAGCCGACAGACTAGCGGGAGCACAGATACGCAGTATTTT
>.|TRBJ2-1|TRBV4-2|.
CASSQDQREQFF
TGTGCCAGCAGCCAAGATCAACGGGAGCAGTTCTTC
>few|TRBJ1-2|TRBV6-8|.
CASRAQGSPPGCYYGYTF
TGTGCCAGCAGAGCTCAGGGAAGTCCGCCGGGATGTTACTATGGCTACACCTTC
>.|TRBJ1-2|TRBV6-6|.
CASSYISRGNYGYTF
TGTGCCAGCAGTTATATTTCCAGGGGAAACTATGGCTACACCTTC
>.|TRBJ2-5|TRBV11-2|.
CASSMPARADQETQYF
TGTGCCAGCAGCATGCCCGCACGAGCGGACCAAGAGACCCAGTACTTC
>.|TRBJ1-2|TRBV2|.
CASSGAGTPSYGYTF
TGTGCCAGCAGTGGAGCCGGGACCCCAAGCTATGGCTACACCTTC
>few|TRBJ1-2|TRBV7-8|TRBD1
CASSLGETGFGYTF
TGTGCCAGCAGCTTAGGAGAGACAGGGTTCGGCTACACCTTC
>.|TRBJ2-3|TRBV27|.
CASKTGSTDTQYF
TGTGCCAGCAAGACTGGAAGCACAGATACGCAGTATTTT
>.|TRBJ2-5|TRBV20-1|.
CSASSQRQYQETQYF
TGCAGTGCCTCTTCCCAGCGGCAGTACCAAGAGACCCAGTACTTC
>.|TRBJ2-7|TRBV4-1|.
CASSQGAGATYEQYF
TGCGCCAGCAGCCAAGGGGCAGGGGCGACCTACGAGCAGTACTTC
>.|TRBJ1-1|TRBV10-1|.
CASRESGRNTEAFF
TGCGCCAGCAGGGAGTCGGGACGGAACACTGAAGCTTTCTTT
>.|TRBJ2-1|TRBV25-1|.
CASSGWTAASYNEQFF
TGTGCCAGCAGTGGATGGACGGCGGCGTCCTACAATGAGCAGTTCTTC
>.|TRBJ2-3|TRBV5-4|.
CASRSVQGYPDTQYF
TGTGCCAGCAGATCAGTCCAGGGTTACCCAGATACGCAGTATTTT
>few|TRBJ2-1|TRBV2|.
CASSVLIGEQFF
TGTGCCAGCAGTGTACTCATTGGCGAGCAGTTCTTC
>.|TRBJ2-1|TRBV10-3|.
CAIRVYGDEQFF
TGTGCCATCAGGGTCTATGGGGATGAGCAGTTCTTC
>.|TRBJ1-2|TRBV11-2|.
CASSLEEGYTF
TGTGCCAGCAGCTTAGAAGAAGGCTACACCTTC
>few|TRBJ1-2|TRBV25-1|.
CASSELGINYGYTF
TGTGCCAGCAGTGAATTGGGGATCAACTATGGCTACACCTTC
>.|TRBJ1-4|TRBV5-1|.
CASSRKDGRGEKLFF
TGCGCCAGCAGCAGAAAGGACGGACGGGGGGAAAAACTGTTTTTT